This T cell receptor (beta chain) was sequenced during a study of graft-versus-host responses after intestinal transplantation. On the study more broadly: Tacrolimus plus steroids were given to all recipients for roughly three years, preceded by anti-thymocyte globulin induction.

Only in-frame clones appear in the TCRdb table, and some are missing; sequencing was by immunoSEQ multiplex PCR. The sample includes almost 55,000 clones, roughly nine tenths seen only once; the top ten take about 6%. Findings and caveats of the study: Allografts from individuals with graft-donor T cell macrochimerism displayed high graft-versus-host to host-versus-graft clonal ratios. Recipient bone marrow held GvH clones, some seen earlier in ileum or blood.

Regarding this clone: Its antigen is still unknown.

The CDR3 sequence is 11 residues long. V gave up 5 bases and J gave up 4 bases, with 6 bases separating them. Germline V lookup: CDR1 SGHVS, CDR2 FNYEAQ. The chain couples TRBV7-6 to TRBJ2-7; the D is unclear. The sequenced sample was PBMCs, obtained 650 to 670 days after intestinal transplant. The sequence came from a human patient who received an intestinal transplant, so some T cells may come from the graft donor. The CDR3 protein is CASSDRYEQYF. The CDR3 DNA sequence: TGTGCCAGCAGCGATAGGTACGAGCAGTACTTC.